What follows is one T cell receptor (beta chain) and its context. The data were taken from a study of blood T cell repertoires in COVID-19. Overall study context: Samples taken during acute and convalescent COVID-19 were collected in the United States, Italy and Spain.

Original data processing: Using reference gene primer amplification, nucleated cell counts were estimated. Assay used: immunoSEQ multiplex PCR; TCRdb lists only in-frame clones, some missing. V, J and clone size are those of that table, while D and trimming were read from the DNA. There are around 35,000 clones in the sample; around 83% occur only once, and 7.3% lies in the top ten. This CDR3 contains 14 residues. Germline loops: CDR1 LNHDA, CDR2 SQIVND (reference sequence). Trimming left V 5 bases short and J 4 bases short, with 14 bases between. The receptor was derived from a human donor in a cohort sampled during active COVID-19. The chain carries TRBV19 and TRBJ1-1, with a tentative D call TRBD1 (5 bases). Sequencing was carried out using peripheral blood. CDR3 bases: TGTGCCAGTAGTGCCAGGGTCTACGGCACTGAAGCTTTCTTT. This encodes CASSARVYGTEAFF.